Listed below are T cell receptor beta chains from one sample, sequenced in a study of OX40 agonist ivuxolimab in advanced cancers. Profiled with immunoSEQ multiplex PCR; TCRdb holds only in-frame clones, not every one. This table holds about 82,000 clones, about 91% found once. Source: CD4+ or CD8+ T cells sorted from blood, taken in a trial of the OX40 agonist ivuxolimab. The receptors stem from an adult with an advanced solid tumor such as melanoma, head and neck, liver or kidney cancer. CDR3s include the opening cysteine and the closing phenylalanine or tryptophan. D genes are given only for firm matches. Size tells how often a clone was seen (once, few, many) or the class of an expanded clone, and some rows leave it out.

clone size,J gene,D gene,V gene,CDR3 length,CDR3 protein,CDR3 DNA
.,TRBJ2-2,TRBD2,TRBV5-4,16,CASSAGTSRITGELFF,TGTGCCAGCAGCGCTGGGACTAGCCGAATCACCGGGGAGCTGTTTTTT
.,TRBJ2-3,.,TRBV29-1,13,CSGTGGGTDTQYF,TGCAGCGGAACAGGGGGAGGGACAGATACGCAGTATTTT
once,TRBJ1-2,.,TRBV2,13,CASSNYPTGDKYF,TGTGCCAGCAGTAACTACCCGACTGGGGACAAATATTTC
.,TRBJ1-2,.,TRBV4-1,14,CASSQDPPRRGYTF,TGCGCCAGCAGCCAAGATCCACCCCGACGGGGCTACACCTTC
.,TRBJ1-6,.,TRBV9,12,CASSYTDSPLHF,TGTGCCAGCAGTTACACCGACTCACCCCTCCACTTT
.,TRBJ2-1,.,TRBV2,12,CASSEMLAEQFF,TGTGCCAGCAGTGAAATGTTGGCTGAGCAGTTCTTC
.,TRBJ1-5,.,TRBV7-9,14,CASSPSGAGQPQHF,TGTGCCAGCAGCCCGTCGGGGGCGGGTCAGCCCCAGCATTTT
.,TRBJ1-1,TRBD1,TRBV28,13,CASWGQMNTEAFF,TGTGCCAGCTGGGGACAGATGAACACTGAAGCTTTCTTT
few,TRBJ1-5,.,TRBV6-1,11,CASGDYQPQHF,TGTGCCAGCGGGGACTATCAGCCCCAGCATTTT
.,TRBJ1-4,.,TRBV30,15,CAWSERQWIGEKLFF,TGTGCCTGGAGTGAGCGACAGTGGATTGGTGAAAAACTGTTTTTT
few,TRBJ2-2,.,TRBV7-2,12,CASSSGAGELFF,TGTGCCAGCAGCTCAGGGGCCGGGGAGCTGTTTTTT
once,TRBJ2-7,TRBD2,TRBV5-1,16,CASSSGTSGIHYEQYF,TGCGCCAGCAGCTCCGGGACTAGCGGGATACACTACGAGCAGTACTTC
once,TRBJ2-1,.,TRBV28,14,CASSLSNQGNEQFF,TGTGCCAGCAGTTTAAGTAATCAAGGCAATGAGCAGTTCTTC
.,TRBJ1-1,.,TRBV11-3,12,CASSLEVGEAFF,TGTGCCAGCAGCTTAGAGGTAGGGGAAGCTTTCTTT
.,TRBJ1-2,.,TRBV28,12,CASSLRETGYTF,TGTGCCAGCAGCCTCCGTGAGACAGGATACACCTTC
.,TRBJ1-1,.,TRBV10-1,13,CASSPGAATEAFF,TGCGCCAGCAGTCCGGGGGCAGCCACTGAAGCTTTCTTT